Included here is one TCR beta chain sequence, with context. Repertoires were generated with immunoSEQ multiplex PCR, while TCRdb's copy carries only in-frame clones and drops some. The table has 20,000 or so clones, around 82% seen once; the top ten hold 44%. V lost 4 bases to trimming and J lost 0 bases, with 19 bases between them. Germline CDR1 and CDR2: MNHNS and SASEGT. This CDR3 contains 18 residues. These data come from a study of OX40 agonist ivuxolimab in advanced cancers. Collection of blood occurred at baseline, at cycle 4 day 1, and at cycle 7 day 1. The TCR comes from an adult with an advanced solid tumor such as melanoma, head and neck, liver or kidney cancer. The chain employs TRBV6-1 and TRBJ1-5; D unresolved. The sample was CD4+ or CD8+ T cells sorted from blood, taken in a trial of the OX40 agonist ivuxolimab. The CDR3 protein is CASSAPRPRTYSNQPQHF. In DNA, the CDR3 is TGTGCCAGCAGTGCACCGCGCCCCCGGACTTATAGCAATCAGCCCCAGCATTTT.